This entry describes one T cell receptor beta chain. V shed 0 bases, J shed 4 bases, and the junction held 12 bases outside the gene matches. This CDR3 spans 18 amino acids. Germline V lookup: CDR1 LGHNA, CDR2 YSLEER. Sequencing templates came from extracted RNA that was reverse transcribed into cDNA. The table came from immunoSEQ multiplex PCR; TCRdb's copy has only in-frame clones and leaves some out. The sample lists under 20,000 clones, more than 50% occurring once. Alopecia areata patients gave lesional scalp punch biopsies and peripheral blood samples. These data come from a study of CD8+ T cells in alopecia areata.

This clonotype was sampled from a human donor with alopecia areata. The chain joins TRBV4-3 to TRBJ2-1; 7 nucleotides line up with TRBD1. Sequencing used skin, obtained at week 0. CDR3 sequence: CASSQDLRSGGTYNEQFF. For the CDR3, the DNA is TGCGCCAGCAGCCAAGATTTACGCTCAGGGGGAACTTACAATGAGCAGTTCTTC.